These T cell receptor beta chains were read from a single sample in a study of metastatic and nonmetastatic thyroid tumors. MiXCR was used by TCRdb to re-call the PCR reads. The sample lists 40,000 to 45,000 clones; 3.2% were seen once. Source material: blood. These receptors all stem from a female donor with papillary thyroid cancer or a benign thyroid nodule (not recorded which). Some clones in this sample may be carry-over from other donors' samples. Each CDR3 is given with its conserved first and last residue. The D gene is left open where the match is weak. Expanded clones get a size class; other rows say once, few or many, or leave the size out.

many | TRBD1 | TRBJ1-1 | TRBV29-1 | CSVVGGQGSTEAFF | TGCAGCGTTGTGGGGGGACAGGGGTCGACTGAAGCTTTCTTT
many | NA | TRBJ1-3 | TRBV18 | CASSPDSRRGSGNTIYF | TGTGCCAGCTCACCTGACAGCCGAAGGGGCTCTGGAAACACCATATATTTT
many | NA | TRBJ2-3 | TRBV30 | CAWSGSPTDTQYF | TGTGCCTGGAGCGGGAGCCCCACAGATACGCAGTATTTT
many | NA | TRBJ1-1 | TRBV6-1 | CATATGRQTEAFF | TGTGCCACCGCCACGGGACGGCAAACTGAAGCTTTCTTT
few | TRBD1 | TRBJ1-5 | TRBV2 | CASSAGTDGRHF | TGTGCCAGCAGTGCCGGGACAGATGGGAGGCATTTT
many | NA | TRBJ1-2 | TRBV4-1 | CASSQERGGFTNYGYTF | TGCGCCAGCAGCCAAGAGAGGGGGGGTTTTACTAACTATGGCTACACCTTC
NA | NA | TRBJ2-7 | TRBV30 | CAWRAGVIYEQYF | TGTGCCTGGAGGGCAGGGGTCATCTACGAGCAGTACTTC
many | TRBD1 | TRBJ2-7 | TRBV3-1 | CASSQETRGTGTSHEQYF | TGTGCCAGCAGCCAAGAAACCCGCGGGACAGGGACTTCCCACGAGCAGTACTTC
many | TRBD2 | TRBJ2-1 | TRBV7-8 | CASSLEVAGSEQFF | TGTGCCAGCAGCTTAGAGGTAGCGGGAAGTGAGCAGTTCTTC
many | NA | TRBJ2-5 | TRBV19 | CASSHLGETQYF | TGTGCCAGTAGCCACTTGGGGGAGACCCAGTACTTC